This T cell receptor (beta chain) was found in a study of cytomegalovirus exposure and HLA in healthy donors. Study overall: Around 180 million T cells yielded approximately 100 million unique TCR beta sequences, as an earlier analysis found. Notes on the study in general: Most TCR beta V segments were productive about 87% or about 30% of the time in an earlier analysis. Accurate prediction of HLA-A and HLA-B alleles (for most subjects) was reportedly achieved from TCR beta sequences. A further, later analysis showed that HLA-associated TCR beta chains (compared with equally common others) were more clonally expanded.

This clone was detected a few times. Its target is unknown. Germline V gene sequence: CDR1 SGHKS, CDR2 YYEKEE (reference sequence). V lost 4 bases to trimming and J lost 7 bases, with 21 bases between them. This CDR3 is built from 16 residues. Researchers ran the PCR with 60 Vbeta and 13 Jbeta primers. Clones were sequenced by immunoSEQ multiplex PCR, and TCRdb holds only the in-frame ones, with some missing. The sample holds around 210,000 clones, approximately 80% seen once. Sequencing was carried out using PBMCs. The rearrangement joins TRBV5-5 to TRBJ2-1; D possibly corresponds to TRBD1 (6 bases). This TCR came from a man aged 50 to 60 in good health and CMV-seronegative. The CDR3 loop reads CASSLRQDFVFNEQFF. DNA of the CDR3: TGTGCCAGCAGCCTAAGACAGGACTTCGTTTTTAATGAGCAGTTCTTC.